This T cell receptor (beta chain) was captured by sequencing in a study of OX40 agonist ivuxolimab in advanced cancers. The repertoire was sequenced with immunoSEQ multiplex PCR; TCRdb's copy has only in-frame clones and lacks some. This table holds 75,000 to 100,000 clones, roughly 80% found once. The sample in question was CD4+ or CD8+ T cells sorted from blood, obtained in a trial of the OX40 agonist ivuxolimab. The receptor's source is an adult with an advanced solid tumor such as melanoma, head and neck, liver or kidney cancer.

The CDR3 here is CASSERQISGGSNQPQHF. The CDR3 coding sequence is TGTGCCAGCAGTGAAAGGCAAATAAGCGGGGGAAGCAATCAGCCCCAGCATTTT. The chain combines TRBV2 with TRBJ1-5; D possibly corresponds to TRBD1 (5 bases). Germline V gives CDR1 SNHLY, CDR2 FYNNEI. This CDR3 comprises 18 residues. The germline V and J ends were trimmed by 2 bases and 1 base, with 18 bases remaining between them.